This T cell receptor (beta chain) is from a study of metastatic and nonmetastatic thyroid tumors. Treatment of any kind had been given to no patient before thyroid surgery. Germline assignment: CDR1 LGHDT and CDR2 YNNKEL (reference sequence). V gave up 1 base and J gave up 8 bases, with 9 bases separating them. The CDR3 runs to 13 residues. Using MiXCR, TCRdb re-called clones from the PCR reads. The table includes roughly 6,200 clones, approximately 31% detected once. This receptor was identified in a female donor with papillary thyroid cancer or a benign thyroid nodule (not recorded which). Some clones in this sample may be carry-over from other donors' samples. The rearrangement links TRBV3-1 to TRBJ2-4; the D is unclear. Specimen: adjacent normal tissue. The CDR3, as DNA: TGTGCCAGCAGCCAAGGGCTCACTCACATTCAGTACTTC. Translation gives CASSQGLTHIQYF.